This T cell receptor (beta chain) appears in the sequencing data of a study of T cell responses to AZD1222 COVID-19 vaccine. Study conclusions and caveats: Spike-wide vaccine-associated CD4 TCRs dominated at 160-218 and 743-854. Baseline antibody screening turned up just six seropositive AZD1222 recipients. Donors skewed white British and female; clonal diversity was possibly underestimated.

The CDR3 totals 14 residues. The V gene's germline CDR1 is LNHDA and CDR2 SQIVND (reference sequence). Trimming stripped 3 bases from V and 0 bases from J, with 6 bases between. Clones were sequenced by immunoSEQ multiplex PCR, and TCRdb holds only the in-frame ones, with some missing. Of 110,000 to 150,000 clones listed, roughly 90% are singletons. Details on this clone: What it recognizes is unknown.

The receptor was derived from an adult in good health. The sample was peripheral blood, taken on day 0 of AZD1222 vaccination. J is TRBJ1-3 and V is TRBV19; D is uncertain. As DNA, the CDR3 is TGTGCCAGTAGTATCGCCTTCTCTGGAAACACCATATATTTT. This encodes CASSIAFSGNTIYF.